Described below is a single TCR beta chain sequence and its context. As yet, its antigen is unknown. The CDR3 runs to 15 residues. Germline assignment: CDR1 KGHSH and CDR2 LQKENI. The V end lost 3 bases, the J end lost 0 bases, and 9 bases lay between the germline ends. This entry is derived from a study of shared clonotypes between healthy human individuals. Study-level background: Every donor yielded three CD4 naive, three CD4 memory, two CD8 naive and one CD8 memory plate. Whole-study results and caveats: For naive CD4 cells, roughly 4.8% of clonotypes were shared across a handful of donors. Naive subsets, compared against memory subsets, generally had larger estimated richness values.

TCRdb's copy holds only in-frame clones and misses some; the assay was immunoSEQ multiplex PCR. The table records about 1 million clones, 75% of them present only once. The sequencing input was memory CD4+ T cells sorted from blood. Documented subset: CD45RA-negative fraction. The sequence came from a man aged 18 to 29 in good health. The J gene is TRBJ1-3, the V gene TRBV18; D is possibly TRBD1 (5 bases). The CDR3 coding sequence is TGTGCCAGCTCACCGGTGAGGGGCTCTGGAAACACCATATATTTT. This sequence encodes CASSPVRGSGNTIYF.